The next 6 T cell receptor beta chains were all read from a single sample in a study of shared clonotypes between healthy human individuals. Libraries were prepared by immunoSEQ multiplex PCR; TCRdb keeps only in-frame clonotypes and omits some of them. Seen here are 2 million to 2.5 million clones, less than 95% observed once, and the top ten hold roughly 1%. Positively selected for CCR7, the CD45RO-negative cells used as naive CD8 cells excluded terminally differentiated effector memory CD45RA+ cells. Sequenced: naive CD8+ T cells sorted from blood. The origin of the receptors is a man between 18 and 29 years old in good health.

Comments on this clone: Other DNA sequences in this specimen translate into the identical CDR3. CDR3 DNA sequence: TGTGCCAGCAGCTTACTAGCTTACGAGCAGTACTTC. Translation: CASSLLAYEQYF. The chain has TRBV11-2 and TRBJ2-7, with D possibly being TRBD2 (5 bases). CDR1 and CDR2 from the germline V gene are SGHAT and FQNNGV. Trimming took off 2 bases at V and 4 bases at J, with 6 bases between the two ends. CDR3 length: 12 amino acids.

The chain is built from TRBV13 and TRBJ2-7, with 7 bases lining up with TRBD1. The CDR3 consists of 14 residues. V was pared by 4 bases and J by 5 bases, with 8 bases of the junction left unmatched. The germline CDR1 and CDR2 sequences are PRHDT and FYEKMQ (reference sequence). CDR3 loop: CASSYDRAPNEQYF. CDR3 DNA: TGTGCCAGCAGCTACGACAGGGCTCCCAACGAGCAGTACTTC. The entire variable domain, with the rest obtained from reference TRBV13 and TRBJ2-7, is as follows: AAGVIQSPRHLIKEKRETATLKCYPIPRHDTVYWYQQGPGQDPQFLISFYEKMQSDKGSIPDRFSAQQFSDYHSELNMSSLELGDSALYFCASSYDRAPNEQYFGPGTRLTVT.

The chain couples TRBV10-1 to TRBJ2-3; D remains ambiguous. The CDR3 totals 15 residues. Trimming removed 0 bases from V and 4 bases from J, with 11 bases in between. Per the germline V gene, CDR1 is WNHNN and CDR2 is SYGVQD (reference sequence). CDR3: CASSESRVYADTQYF. In DNA form, the CDR3 reads TGCGCCAGCAGTGAGTCCCGGGTCTATGCAGATACGCAGTATTTT.

The chain employs TRBV7-8 and TRBJ1-1; no reliable D call. Trimming shortened V by 5 bases and J by 1 base, and 14 bases separated the two germline ends. CDR1 is SGHVS, CDR2 FQNEAQ, per germline. The CDR3 loop spans 15 amino acids. This CDR3 is CASSPAGPWNTEAFF. Written as DNA, the CDR3 is TGTGCCAGCAGCCCAGCCGGGCCATGGAACACTGAAGCTTTCTTT.

This clone has just a few counts. The chain combines TRBV5-8 with TRBJ1-5; D call uncertain. This CDR3 spans 14 amino acids. Germline values: CDR1 SGHTS, CDR2 YDEGEE. The ends were cut back, 2 bases at V and 1 base at J, with 7 bases in the middle. This CDR3 is CASSFGRSNQPQHF. The CDR3 DNA follows: TGTGCCAGCAGCTTTGGCCGGAGCAATCAGCCCCAGCATTTT.

The J gene is TRBJ1-5, the V gene TRBV5-1; a weak D match, TRBD1 (5 bases). Germline V gene lookup returns CDR1 SGHRS and CDR2 YFSETQ. There are 15 residues in the CDR3. V lost 4 bases to trimming and J lost 0 bases, with 11 bases between them. This chain's CDR3 is CASSRRDLSNQPQHF. CDR3 coding DNA: TGCGCCAGCAGCCGTAGGGACCTTAGCAATCAGCCCCAGCATTTT.